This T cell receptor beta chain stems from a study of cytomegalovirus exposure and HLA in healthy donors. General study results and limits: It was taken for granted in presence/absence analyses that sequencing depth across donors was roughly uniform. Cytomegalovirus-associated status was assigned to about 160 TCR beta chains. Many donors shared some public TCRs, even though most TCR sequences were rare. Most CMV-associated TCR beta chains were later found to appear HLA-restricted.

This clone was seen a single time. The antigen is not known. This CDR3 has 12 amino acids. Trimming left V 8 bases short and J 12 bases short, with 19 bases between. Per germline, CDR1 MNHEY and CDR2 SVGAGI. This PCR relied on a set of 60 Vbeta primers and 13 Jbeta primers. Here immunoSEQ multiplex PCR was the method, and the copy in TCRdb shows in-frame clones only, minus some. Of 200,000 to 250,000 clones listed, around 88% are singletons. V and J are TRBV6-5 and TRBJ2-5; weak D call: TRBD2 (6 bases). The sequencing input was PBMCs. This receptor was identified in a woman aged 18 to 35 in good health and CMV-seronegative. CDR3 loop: CASGLDRRGEYF. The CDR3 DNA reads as TGTGCCAGCGGTTTAGATCGGCGCGGGGAGTACTTC.